The T cell receptor (beta chain) under discussion was sequenced for a study of CD8 T cells in ankylosing spondylitis. The J segment lost 6 bases and the V segment lost 3 bases, leaving 4 bases of the junction unmatched. Germline values: CDR1 SGHRS, CDR2 YFSETQ. The CDR3 consists of 14 residues. Concerning this clonotype itself: Its antigen is not known.

Whole-study findings and limits: Characteristic, it appeared, of ankylosing spondylitis blood was a TCR beta motif of roughly eight highly homologous variants. Both synovial fluid and blood in reactive arthritis had previously been reported to carry some motif variants.

For TCR beta, libraries came from quantitative 5'-RACE with molecular barcodes. Via MiXCR, TCRdb re-called the 5' RACE reads, giving one row per CDR3 protein. The table shows about 540,000 distinct CDR3 sequences, with more than 9.5% occurring only once. The sequenced material came from blood, either unsorted or a sorted T cell fraction (not recorded which). This chain links TRBV5-1 with TRBJ2-2; 8 nucleotides line up with TRBD1. The receptor comes from a male donor with ankylosing spondylitis. CDR3 bases: TGCGCCAGCAGCTGGTCACAGGGGGCCGGGGAGCTGTTTTTT. It is translated as CASSWSQGAGELFF.